A selection of T cell receptor beta chains follows, all from one sample in a study of OX40 agonist ivuxolimab in advanced cancers. TCRdb's copy holds only in-frame clones and misses some; the assay was immunoSEQ multiplex PCR. The table includes about 94,000 clones, 80% to 90% detected once. The starting material was CD4+ or CD8+ T cells sorted from blood, obtained in a trial of the OX40 agonist ivuxolimab. The receptors here all came from an adult with an advanced solid tumor such as melanoma, head and neck, liver or kidney cancer. The CDR3 runs from the conserved cysteine through the conserved F or W. A D gene is named only where the DNA matches it firmly. Clone size, where shown, is once, few, many, or a class for clones that have expanded.

clone size	V gene	J gene	D gene	CDR3 protein	CDR3 DNA
once	TRBV29-1	TRBJ2-3	TRBD1	CSTRTGTTGTQYF	TGCAGCACTAGGACAGGGACCACAGGTACGCAGTATTTT
-	TRBV2	TRBJ1-5	-	CASSEAGQRGQPQHF	TGTGCCAGCAGTGAAGCCGGACAGAGGGGCCAGCCCCAGCATTTT
-	TRBV5-6	TRBJ1-2	-	CASSEQGSTNYGYTF	TGTGCCAGCAGCGAACAGGGTTCAACTAACTATGGCTACACCTTC
-	TRBV19	TRBJ1-2	TRBD1	CASSSSDRDYGYTF	TGTGCCAGTAGTTCTTCGGACAGGGATTATGGCTACACCTTC
-	TRBV27	TRBJ2-1	TRBD2	CASSPRWSGGILGNEQFF	TGTGCCAGCAGTCCCCGTTGGAGCGGGGGGATCCTTGGGAATGAGCAGTTCTTC
-	TRBV19	TRBJ2-7	TRBD2	CASSRAGATAYEQYF	TGTGCCAGTAGTCGAGCGGGGGCCACGGCGTACGAGCAGTACTTC
-	TRBV21-1	TRBJ2-2	-	CASSKGGNTGELFF	TGTGCCAGCAGCAAAGGAGGTAACACCGGGGAGCTGTTTTTT
-	TRBV5-1	TRBJ2-7	-	CASSLLGETYEQYF	TGCGCCAGCAGCTTGTTAGGGGAGACCTACGAGCAGTACTTC
-	TRBV11-2	TRBJ2-7	-	CASSLVRGGEQYF	TGTGCCAGCAGCTTAGTTAGGGGAGGCGAGCAGTACTTC
-	TRBV4-2	TRBJ1-2	TRBD1	CASSPATDRGDYGYTF	TGTGCCAGCAGCCCCGCAACCGACAGGGGTGACTATGGCTACACCTTC
-	TRBV2	TRBJ2-1	TRBD1	CASSADGTGRSNEQFF	TGTGCCAGCAGTGCCGACGGGACAGGGCGGTCCAATGAGCAGTTCTTC
-	TRBV18	TRBJ1-1	TRBD1	CASSPSGGREAEAFF	TGTGCCAGCTCACCATCAGGGGGACGGGAAGCTGAAGCTTTCTTT
many	TRBV5-5	TRBJ1-2	-	CASSLAHSNYGYTF	TGTGCCAGCAGCTTGGCACACTCTAACTATGGCTACACCTTC
-	TRBV27	TRBJ1-1	-	CASMGWGGDTEAFF	TGTGCCAGCATGGGGTGGGGGGGGGACACTGAAGCTTTCTTT
-	TRBV6-5	TRBJ2-1	-	CASSYYGRDNEQFF	TGTGCCAGCAGTTACTATGGTAGAGACAATGAGCAGTTCTTC
-	TRBV6-5	TRBJ1-2	TRBD1	CASSRGQGAFGYTF	TGTGCCAGCAGTCGAGGACAGGGGGCTTTTGGCTACACCTTC
-	TRBV5-1	TRBJ1-1	-	CASSLGRGETEAFF	TGCGCCAGCAGCTTGGGGCGGGGGGAGACTGAAGCTTTCTTT
-	TRBV2	TRBJ1-2	-	CASSEVAGNYGYTF	TGTGCCAGCAGTGAAGTTGCAGGCAACTATGGCTACACCTTC
-	TRBV7-9	TRBJ2-2	-	CASGRQGRNTGELFF	TGTGCCAGCGGTCGGCAGGGAAGGAACACCGGGGAGCTGTTTTTT
-	TRBV19	TRBJ2-2	-	CASSIAGPPYEAGELFF	TGTGCCAGTAGTATAGCGGGACCTCCATATGAGGCCGGGGAGCTGTTTTTT
-	TRBV6-5	TRBJ1-1	TRBD1	CASSDQGQGSTEAFF	TGTGCCAGCAGCGACCAGGGACAGGGGAGTACTGAAGCTTTCTTT
-	TRBV10-3	TRBJ2-7	-	CAIGSPREQYF	TGTGCCATCGGATCCCCGAGGGAGCAGTACTTC
-	TRBV15	TRBJ2-1	-	CATSGYNEQFF	TGTGCCACCAGCGGGTACAATGAGCAGTTCTTC
-	TRBV5-1	TRBJ2-1	-	CASSLGLLNEQFF	TGCGCCAGCAGCTTGGGGCTACTCAATGAGCAGTTCTTC
once	TRBV6-5	TRBJ1-6	-	CASSEGSYNSPLHF	TGTGCCAGCAGCGAGGGCTCCTATAATTCACCCCTCCACTTT
-	TRBV6-5	TRBJ1-2	-	CASRPMTGNYGYTF	TGTGCCAGCAGACCAATGACAGGCAACTATGGCTACACCTTC
few	TRBV19	TRBJ1-1	-	CATLLNTEAFF	TGTGCCACTCTCCTAAACACTGAAGCTTTCTTT